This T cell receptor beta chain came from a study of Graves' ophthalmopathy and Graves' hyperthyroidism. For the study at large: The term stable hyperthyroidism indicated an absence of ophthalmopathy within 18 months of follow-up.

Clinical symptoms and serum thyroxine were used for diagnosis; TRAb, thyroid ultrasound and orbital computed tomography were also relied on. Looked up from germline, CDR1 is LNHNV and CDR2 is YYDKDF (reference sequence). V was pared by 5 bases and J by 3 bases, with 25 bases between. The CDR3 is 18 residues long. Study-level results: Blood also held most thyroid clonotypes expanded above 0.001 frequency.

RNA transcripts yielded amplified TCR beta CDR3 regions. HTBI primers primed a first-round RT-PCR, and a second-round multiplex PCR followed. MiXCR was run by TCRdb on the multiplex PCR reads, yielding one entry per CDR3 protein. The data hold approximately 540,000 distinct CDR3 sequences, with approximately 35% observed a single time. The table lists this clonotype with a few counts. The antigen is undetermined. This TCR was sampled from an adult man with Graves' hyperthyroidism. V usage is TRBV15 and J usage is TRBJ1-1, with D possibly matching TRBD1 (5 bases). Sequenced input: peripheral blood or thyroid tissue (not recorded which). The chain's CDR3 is CATSGGLPSDDFYTEAFF. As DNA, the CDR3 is TGTGCCACCAGCGGGGGACTCCCATCCGATGATTTTTACACTGAAGCTTTCTTT.